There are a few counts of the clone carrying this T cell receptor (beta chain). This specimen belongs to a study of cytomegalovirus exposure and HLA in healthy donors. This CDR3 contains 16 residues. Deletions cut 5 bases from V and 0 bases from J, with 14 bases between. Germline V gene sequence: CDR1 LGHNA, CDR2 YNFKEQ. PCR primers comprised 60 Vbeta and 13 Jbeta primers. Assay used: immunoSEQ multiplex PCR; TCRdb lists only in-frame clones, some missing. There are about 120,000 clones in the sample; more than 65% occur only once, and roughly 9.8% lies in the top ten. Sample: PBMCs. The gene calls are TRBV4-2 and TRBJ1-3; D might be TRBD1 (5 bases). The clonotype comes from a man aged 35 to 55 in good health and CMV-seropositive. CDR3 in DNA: TGTGCCAGCAGCTTGGTAGGGGCCAACTCTGGAAACACCATATATTTT. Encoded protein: CASSLVGANSGNTIYF.